This is a list of T cell receptor beta chains from one sample in a study of radiation and T cells in renal cell carcinoma. Method: immunoSEQ multiplex PCR; TCRdb's copy keeps in-frame clones and lacks some. The sample carries 120,000 to 150,000 clones, 88% recorded once. Specimen: blood, collected from a patient whose treatment included radiotherapy and nephrectomy. The receptors shown here come from a woman between 65 and 79 years old with renal cell carcinoma. CDR3s include the opening cysteine and the closing phenylalanine or tryptophan.

j_gene: TRBJ1-5
v_gene: TRBV6-5
CDR3aa: CASSRTGQGDQPQHF

j_gene: TRBJ1-2
v_gene: TRBV29-1
CDR3aa: CSVAGRGGYGYTF

j_gene: TRBJ1-6
v_gene: TRBV28
CDR3aa: CASSLQGGSPLHF

j_gene: TRBJ2-1
v_gene: TRBV19
CDR3aa: CASSVPGSEQFF

j_gene: TRBJ1-5
v_gene: TRBV19
CDR3aa: CASSGAQGNQPQHF

j_gene: TRBJ2-3
v_gene: TRBV27
CDR3aa: CASALEGMETDTQYF

j_gene: TRBJ2-1
v_gene: TRBV10-3
CDR3aa: CATRESGAMGNEQFF

j_gene: TRBJ2-5
v_gene: TRBV10-3
CDR3aa: CAISESRILQETQYF

j_gene: TRBJ2-1
v_gene: TRBV2
CDR3aa: CASSEAGDRQFF

j_gene: TRBJ2-3
v_gene: TRBV6-5
CDR3aa: CASSFFGTQYF

j_gene: TRBJ2-7
v_gene: TRBV5-1
CDR3aa: CASSLEGGYEQYF

j_gene: TRBJ2-3
v_gene: TRBV5-4
CDR3aa: CASSTGRTDTQYF

j_gene: TRBJ2-5
v_gene: TRBV6-6
CDR3aa: CASTGQPTETQYF

j_gene: TRBJ2-5
v_gene: TRBV5-1
CDR3aa: CASSLPGELGETQYF

j_gene: TRBJ2-2
v_gene: TRBV30
CDR3aa: CAWSVRSNTGELFF

j_gene: TRBJ1-5
v_gene: TRBV5-6
CDR3aa: CASSESGREPQHF

j_gene: TRBJ1-1
v_gene: TRBV7-3
CDR3aa: CASSLDRGNTEAFF

j_gene: TRBJ2-7
v_gene: TRBV6-5
CDR3aa: CASSKTGTSYEQYF

j_gene: TRBJ1-6
v_gene: TRBV4-1
CDR3aa: CASSLLRTGGSYNSPLHF

j_gene: TRBJ2-3
v_gene: TRBV4-1
CDR3aa: CASSQDRASGTDTQYF